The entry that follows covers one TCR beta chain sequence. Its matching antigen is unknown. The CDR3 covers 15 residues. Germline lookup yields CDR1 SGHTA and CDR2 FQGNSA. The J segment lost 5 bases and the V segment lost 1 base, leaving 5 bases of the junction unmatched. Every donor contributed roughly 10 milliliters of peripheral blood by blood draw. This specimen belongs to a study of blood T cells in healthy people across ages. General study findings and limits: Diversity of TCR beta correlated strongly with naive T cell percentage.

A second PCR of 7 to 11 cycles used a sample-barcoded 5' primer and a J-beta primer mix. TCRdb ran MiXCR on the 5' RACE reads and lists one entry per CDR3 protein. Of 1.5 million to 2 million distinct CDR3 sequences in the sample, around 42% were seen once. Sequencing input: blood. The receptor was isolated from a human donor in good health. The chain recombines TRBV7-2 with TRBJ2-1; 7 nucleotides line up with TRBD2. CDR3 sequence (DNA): TGTGCCAGCAGCTTAGTATGGGGGGGTAACAATGAGCAGTTCTTC. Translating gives CASSLVWGGNNEQFF.